These 2 T cell receptor beta chains came from one sample sequenced in a study of T cell responses to AZD1222 COVID-19 vaccine. Data came from immunoSEQ multiplex PCR; TCRdb stores just in-frame clones and leaves some out. The table lists approximately 120,000 clones, approximately 87% of them singletons, with roughly an eighth in the top ten. Material: peripheral blood, obtained on day 0 of AZD1222 vaccination. Receptors originate from an adult in good health.

This chain links TRBV7-9 with TRBJ1-6, with D possibly TRBD1 on 5 matching bases. Trimming pared 5 bases from V and 11 bases from J, leaving 19 bases between. Germline V gene sequence: CDR1 SEHNR, CDR2 FQNEAQ (reference sequence). The CDR3 is made up of 15 amino acids. The chain's CDR3 is CASSPSVGGTAPLHF. CDR3 DNA sequence: TGTGCCAGCAGCCCCTCAGTAGGAGGGACCGCACCCCTCCACTTT.

This chain uses TRBV4-2 with TRBJ1-2; D not resolved. V lost 0 bases and J 2 bases, leaving 7 bases between the germline ends. CDR3 length: 14 residues. Germline V CDR1 and CDR2: LGHNA, YNFKEQ. CDR3 nucleotide sequence: TGTGCCAGCAGCCAAGAGAAAGCCAACTATGGCTACACCTTC. Residues: CASSQEKANYGYTF.